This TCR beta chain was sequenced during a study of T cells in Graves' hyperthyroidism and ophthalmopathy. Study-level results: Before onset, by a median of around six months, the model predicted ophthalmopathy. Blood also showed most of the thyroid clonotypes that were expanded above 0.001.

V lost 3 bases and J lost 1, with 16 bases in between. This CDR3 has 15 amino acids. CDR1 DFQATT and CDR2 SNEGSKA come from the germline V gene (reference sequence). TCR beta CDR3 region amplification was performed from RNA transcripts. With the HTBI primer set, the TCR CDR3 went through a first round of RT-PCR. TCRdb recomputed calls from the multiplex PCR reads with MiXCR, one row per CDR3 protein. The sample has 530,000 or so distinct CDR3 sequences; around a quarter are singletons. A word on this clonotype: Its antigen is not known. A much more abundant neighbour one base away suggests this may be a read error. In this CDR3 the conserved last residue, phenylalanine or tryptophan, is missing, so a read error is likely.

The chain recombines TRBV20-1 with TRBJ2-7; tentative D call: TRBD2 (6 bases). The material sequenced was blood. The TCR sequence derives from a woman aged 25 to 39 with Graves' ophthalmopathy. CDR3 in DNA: TGCAGTGCTAGTTCGGGGGAATCAATTTCCTACGAGCAGTACTAC. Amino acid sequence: CSASSGESISYEQYY.